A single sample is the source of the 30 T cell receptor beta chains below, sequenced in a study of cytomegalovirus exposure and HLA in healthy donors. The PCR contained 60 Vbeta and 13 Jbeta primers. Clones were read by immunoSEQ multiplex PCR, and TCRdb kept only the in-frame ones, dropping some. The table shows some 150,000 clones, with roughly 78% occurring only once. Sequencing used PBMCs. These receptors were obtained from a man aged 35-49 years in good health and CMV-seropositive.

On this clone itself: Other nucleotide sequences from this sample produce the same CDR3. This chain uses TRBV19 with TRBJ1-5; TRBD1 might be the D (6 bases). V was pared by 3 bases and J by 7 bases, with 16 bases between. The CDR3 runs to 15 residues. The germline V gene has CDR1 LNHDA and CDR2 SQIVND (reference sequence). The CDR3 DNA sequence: TGTGCCAGTAGTATCGACGGCAGGGGCGGACAGCCCCAGCATTTT. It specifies CASSIDGRGGQPQHF.

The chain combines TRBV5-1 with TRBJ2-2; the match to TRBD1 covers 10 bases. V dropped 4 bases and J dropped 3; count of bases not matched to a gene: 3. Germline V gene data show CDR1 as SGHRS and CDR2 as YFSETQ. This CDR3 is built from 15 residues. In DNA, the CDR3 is TGCGCCAGCAGCACGGGGACAGGGGACACCGGGGAGCTGTTTTTT. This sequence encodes CASSTGTGDTGELFF. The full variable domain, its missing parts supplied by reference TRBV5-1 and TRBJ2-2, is KAGVTQTPRYLIKTRGQQVTLSCSPISGHRSVSWYQQTPGQGLQFLFEYFSETQRNKGNFPGRFSGRQFSNSRSEMNVSTLELGDSALYLCASSTGTGDTGELFFGEGSRLTVL.

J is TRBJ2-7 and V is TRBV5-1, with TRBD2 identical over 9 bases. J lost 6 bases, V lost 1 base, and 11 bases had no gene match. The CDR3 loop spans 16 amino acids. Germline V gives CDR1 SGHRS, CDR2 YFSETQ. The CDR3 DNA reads TGCGCCAGCAGCTTGTCGGCGGGAGGGCCAGGTCGCGAGCAGTACTTC. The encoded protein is CASSLSAGGPGREQYF.

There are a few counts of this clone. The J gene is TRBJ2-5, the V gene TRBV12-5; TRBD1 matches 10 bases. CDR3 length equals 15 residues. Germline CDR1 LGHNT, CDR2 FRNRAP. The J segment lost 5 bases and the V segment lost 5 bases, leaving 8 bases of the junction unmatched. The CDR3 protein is CASGEGTGVGETQYF. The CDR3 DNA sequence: TGTGCTAGTGGTGAAGGGACAGGGGTAGGGGAGACCCAGTACTTC.

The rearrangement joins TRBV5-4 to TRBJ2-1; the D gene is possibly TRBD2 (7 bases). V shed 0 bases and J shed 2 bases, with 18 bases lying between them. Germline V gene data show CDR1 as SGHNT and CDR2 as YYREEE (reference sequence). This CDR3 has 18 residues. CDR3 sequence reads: CASSLVRLRGRTYNEQFF. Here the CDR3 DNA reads TGTGCCAGCAGCTTGGTAAGGTTGCGGGGGCGGACCTACAATGAGCAGTTCTTC.

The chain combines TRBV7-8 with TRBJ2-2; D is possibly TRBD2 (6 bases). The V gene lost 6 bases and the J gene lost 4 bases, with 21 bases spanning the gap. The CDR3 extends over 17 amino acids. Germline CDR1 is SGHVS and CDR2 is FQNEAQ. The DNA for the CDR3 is TGTGCCAGCAGTAGGGCTATGAGCGGGTCCGGCACCGGGGAGCTGTTTTTT. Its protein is CASSRAMSGSGTGELFF. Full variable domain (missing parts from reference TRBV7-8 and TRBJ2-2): GAGVSQSPRYKVAKRGQDVALRCDPISGHVSLFWYQQALGQGPEFLTYFQNEAQLDKSGLPSDRFFAERPEGSVSTLKIQRTQQEDSAVYLCASSRAMSGSGTGELFFGEGSRLTVL.

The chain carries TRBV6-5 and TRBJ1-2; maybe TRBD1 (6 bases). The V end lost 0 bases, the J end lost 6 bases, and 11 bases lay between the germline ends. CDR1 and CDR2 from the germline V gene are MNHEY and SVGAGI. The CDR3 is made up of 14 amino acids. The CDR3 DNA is TGTGCCAGCAGTTACTCCCGAGGGGGGGATGGCTACACCTTC. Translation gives CASSYSRGGDGYTF.

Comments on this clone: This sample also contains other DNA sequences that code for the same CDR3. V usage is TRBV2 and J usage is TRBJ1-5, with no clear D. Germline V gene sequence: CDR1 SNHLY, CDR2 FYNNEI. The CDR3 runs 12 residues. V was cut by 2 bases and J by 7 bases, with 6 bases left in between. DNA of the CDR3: TGTGCCAGCAGTGAACGGTACCAGCCCCAGCATTTT. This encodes CASSERYQPQHF.

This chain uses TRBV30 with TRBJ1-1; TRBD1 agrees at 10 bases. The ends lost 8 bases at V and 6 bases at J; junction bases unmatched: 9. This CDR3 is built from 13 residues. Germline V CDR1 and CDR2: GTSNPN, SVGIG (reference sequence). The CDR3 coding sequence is TGTGCCGGTAGACAGGGGGCTTTTGCTGAAGCTTTCTTT. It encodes CAGRQGAFAEAFF.

CDR3 sequence: CASSLGQGQANYGYTF. CDR3 in DNA: TGTGCCAGCAGCTTGGGACAGGGTCAGGCTAACTATGGCTACACCTTC. V gene TRBV5-4 combines with J gene TRBJ1-2; 7 bases are shared with TRBD1. From germline, CDR1 is SGHNT and CDR2 YYREEE (reference sequence). Losses at the gene ends were 0 bases for V and 0 bases for J; bases not matched to a gene: 5. The CDR3 sequence is 16 residues long.

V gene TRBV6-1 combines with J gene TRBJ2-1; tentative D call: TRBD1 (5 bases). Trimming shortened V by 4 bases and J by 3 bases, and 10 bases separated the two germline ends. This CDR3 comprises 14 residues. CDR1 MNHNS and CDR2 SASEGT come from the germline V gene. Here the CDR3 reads CASSGGHNYNEQFF. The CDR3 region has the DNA TGTGCCAGCAGTGGAGGACACAACTACAATGAGCAGTTCTTC.

CDR3 DNA: TGTGCCACCAGCAGAGTCGGAGAAAATCAGCCCCAGCATTTT. It is translated as CATSRVGENQPQHF. V and J are TRBV15 and TRBJ1-5; D is uncertain. The CDR3 length is 14 residues. Deletions cut 1 base from V and 4 bases from J, with 8 bases between. Germline V gene lookup returns CDR1 LNHNV and CDR2 YYDKDF (reference sequence).

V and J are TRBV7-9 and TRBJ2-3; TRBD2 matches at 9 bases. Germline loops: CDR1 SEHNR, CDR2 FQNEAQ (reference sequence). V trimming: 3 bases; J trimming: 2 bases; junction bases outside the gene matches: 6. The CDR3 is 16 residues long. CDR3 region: CASSFGTSNATDTQYF. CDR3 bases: TGTGCCAGCAGCTTCGGGACTAGCAATGCCACAGATACGCAGTATTTT.

The CDR3 loop is CASSQQAAPTGWAFF. DNA of the CDR3: TGTGCCAGCAGCCAGCAAGCGGCCCCGACGGGGTGGGCTTTCTTT. The V call is TRBV14, the J call TRBJ1-1; no clear D. V lost 3 bases, J lost 11 bases, and 22 bases lay in between. Germline V gene lookup returns CDR1 SGHDN and CDR2 FVKESK. This CDR3 comprises 15 residues.

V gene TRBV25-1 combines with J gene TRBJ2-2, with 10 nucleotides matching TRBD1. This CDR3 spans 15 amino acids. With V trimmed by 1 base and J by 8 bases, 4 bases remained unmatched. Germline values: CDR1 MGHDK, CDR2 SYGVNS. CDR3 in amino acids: CASSEFGTGVGELFF. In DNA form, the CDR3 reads TGTGCCAGCAGTGAATTTGGGACAGGGGTTGGGGAGCTGTTTTTT.

The DNA of the CDR3 is TGTGCCAGCAGCAGGACAGACTCCTCCTACAATGAGCAGTTCTTC. Translated: CASSRTDSSYNEQFF. The J gene is TRBJ2-1, the V gene TRBV11-2, with a tentative D call TRBD1 (6 bases). Trimming cost V 5 bases and J 0 bases, with 11 bases left between them. The CDR3 has 15 residues. CDR1 and CDR2 from the germline V gene are SGHAT and FQNNGV.

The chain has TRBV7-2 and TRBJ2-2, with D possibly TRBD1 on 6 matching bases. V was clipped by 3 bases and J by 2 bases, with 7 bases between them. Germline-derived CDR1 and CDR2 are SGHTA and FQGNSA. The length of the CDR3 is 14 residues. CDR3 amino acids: CASSLGQNTGELFF. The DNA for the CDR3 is TGTGCCAGCAGCTTGGGACAAAACACCGGGGAGCTGTTTTTT.

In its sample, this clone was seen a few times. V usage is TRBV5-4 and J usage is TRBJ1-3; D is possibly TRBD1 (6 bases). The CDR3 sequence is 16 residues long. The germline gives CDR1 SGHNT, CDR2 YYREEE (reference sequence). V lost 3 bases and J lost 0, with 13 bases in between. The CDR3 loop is CASSSGDTYSGNTIYF. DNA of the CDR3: TGTGCCAGCAGCTCCGGGGACACCTACTCTGGAAACACCATATATTTT.

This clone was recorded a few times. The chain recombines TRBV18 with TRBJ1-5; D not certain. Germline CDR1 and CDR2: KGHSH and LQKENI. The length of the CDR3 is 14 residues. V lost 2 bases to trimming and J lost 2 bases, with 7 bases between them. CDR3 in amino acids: CASSPAGGNQPQHF. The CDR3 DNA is TGTGCCAGCTCACCAGCGGGCGGCAATCAGCCCCAGCATTTT.

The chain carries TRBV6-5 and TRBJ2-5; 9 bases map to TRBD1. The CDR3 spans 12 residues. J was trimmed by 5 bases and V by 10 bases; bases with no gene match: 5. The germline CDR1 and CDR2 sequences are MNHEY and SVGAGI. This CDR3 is CATRQGVETQYF. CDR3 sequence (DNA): TGTGCCACCCGACAGGGGGTCGAGACCCAGTACTTC.

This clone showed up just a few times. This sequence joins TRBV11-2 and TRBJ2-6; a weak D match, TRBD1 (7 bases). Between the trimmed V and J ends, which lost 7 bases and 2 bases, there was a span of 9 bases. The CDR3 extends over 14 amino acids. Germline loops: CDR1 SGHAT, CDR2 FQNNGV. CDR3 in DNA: TGTGCCAGCATCAGGGGGGCTGGGGCCAACGTCCTGACTTTC. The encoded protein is CASIRGAGANVLTF.

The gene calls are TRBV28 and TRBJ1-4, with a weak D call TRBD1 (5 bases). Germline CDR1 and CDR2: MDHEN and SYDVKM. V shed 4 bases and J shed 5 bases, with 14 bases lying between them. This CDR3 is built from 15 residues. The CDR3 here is CASSYGWGGNEKLFF. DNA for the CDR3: TGTGCCAGCAGTTACGGATGGGGGGGGAATGAAAAACTGTTTTTT.

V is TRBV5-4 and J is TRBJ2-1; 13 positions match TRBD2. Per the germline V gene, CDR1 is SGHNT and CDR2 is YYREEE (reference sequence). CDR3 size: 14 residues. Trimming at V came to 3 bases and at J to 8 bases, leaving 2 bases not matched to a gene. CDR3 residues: CASSSGLAGYEQFF. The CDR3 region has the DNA TGTGCCAGCAGCTCGGGACTAGCGGGATATGAGCAGTTCTTC. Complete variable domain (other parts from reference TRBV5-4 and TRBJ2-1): ETGVTQSPTHLIKTRGQQVTLRCSSQSGHNTVSWYQQALGQGPQFIFQYYREEENGRGNFPPRFSGLQFPNYSSELNVNALELDDSALYLCASSSGLAGYEQFFGPGTRLTVL.

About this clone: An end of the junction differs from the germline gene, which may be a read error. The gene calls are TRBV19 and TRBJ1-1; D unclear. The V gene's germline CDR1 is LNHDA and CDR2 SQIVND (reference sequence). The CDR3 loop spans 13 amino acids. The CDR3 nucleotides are TGTGCCAGTAGTAGGGCCCTGAATACTGAAGCTTTCTTT. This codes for CASSRALNTEAFF.

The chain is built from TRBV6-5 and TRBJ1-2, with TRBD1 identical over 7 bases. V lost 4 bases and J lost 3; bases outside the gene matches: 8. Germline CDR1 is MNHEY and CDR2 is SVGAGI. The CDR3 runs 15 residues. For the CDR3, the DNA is TGTGCCAGCAGTTCCCCGGGAGGGGGCGACTATGGCTACACCTTC. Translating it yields CASSSPGGGDYGYTF.

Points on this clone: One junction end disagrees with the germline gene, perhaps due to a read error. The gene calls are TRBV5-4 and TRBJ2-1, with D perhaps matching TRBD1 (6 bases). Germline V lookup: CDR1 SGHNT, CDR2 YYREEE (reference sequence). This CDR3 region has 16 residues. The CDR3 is CASSQEGGGYYNEQFF. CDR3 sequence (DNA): TGCGCCAGCAGCCAAGAAGGGGGTGGCTATTACAATGAGCAGTTCTTC.

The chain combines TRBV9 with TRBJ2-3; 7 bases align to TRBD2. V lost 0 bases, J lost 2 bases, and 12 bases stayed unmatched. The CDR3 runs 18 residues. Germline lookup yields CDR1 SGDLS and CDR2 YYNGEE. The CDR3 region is CASSVGPGGGVNTDTQYF. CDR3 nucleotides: TGTGCCAGCAGCGTAGGGCCTGGGGGGGGAGTGAACACAGATACGCAGTATTTT. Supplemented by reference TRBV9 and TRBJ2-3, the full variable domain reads DSGVTQTPKHLITATGQRVTLRCSPRSGDLSVYWYQQSLDQGLQFLIQYYNGEERAKGNILERFSAQQFPDLHSELNLSSLELGDSALYFCASSVGPGGGVNTDTQYFGPGTRLTVL.

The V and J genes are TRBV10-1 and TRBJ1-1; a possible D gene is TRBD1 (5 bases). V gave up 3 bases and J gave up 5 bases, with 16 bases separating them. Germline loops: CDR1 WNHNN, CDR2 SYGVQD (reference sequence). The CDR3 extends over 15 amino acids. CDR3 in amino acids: CASSESGAPETEAFF. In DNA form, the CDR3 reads TGCGCCAGCAGTGAATCTGGGGCGCCGGAGACTGAAGCTTTCTTT.

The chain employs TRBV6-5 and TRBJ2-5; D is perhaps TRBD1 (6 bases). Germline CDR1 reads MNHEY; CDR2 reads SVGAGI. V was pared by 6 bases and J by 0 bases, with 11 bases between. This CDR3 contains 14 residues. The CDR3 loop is CASSARDNQETQYF. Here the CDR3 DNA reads TGTGCCAGCAGCGCCCGGGACAACCAAGAGACCCAGTACTTC.

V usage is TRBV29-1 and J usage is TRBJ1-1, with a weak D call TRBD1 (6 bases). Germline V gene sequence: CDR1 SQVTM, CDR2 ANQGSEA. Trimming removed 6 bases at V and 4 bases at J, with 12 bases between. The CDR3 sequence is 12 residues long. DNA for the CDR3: TGCAGCGTCCCATTCAGGGGCACTGAAGCTTTCTTT. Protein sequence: CSVPFRGTEAFF.